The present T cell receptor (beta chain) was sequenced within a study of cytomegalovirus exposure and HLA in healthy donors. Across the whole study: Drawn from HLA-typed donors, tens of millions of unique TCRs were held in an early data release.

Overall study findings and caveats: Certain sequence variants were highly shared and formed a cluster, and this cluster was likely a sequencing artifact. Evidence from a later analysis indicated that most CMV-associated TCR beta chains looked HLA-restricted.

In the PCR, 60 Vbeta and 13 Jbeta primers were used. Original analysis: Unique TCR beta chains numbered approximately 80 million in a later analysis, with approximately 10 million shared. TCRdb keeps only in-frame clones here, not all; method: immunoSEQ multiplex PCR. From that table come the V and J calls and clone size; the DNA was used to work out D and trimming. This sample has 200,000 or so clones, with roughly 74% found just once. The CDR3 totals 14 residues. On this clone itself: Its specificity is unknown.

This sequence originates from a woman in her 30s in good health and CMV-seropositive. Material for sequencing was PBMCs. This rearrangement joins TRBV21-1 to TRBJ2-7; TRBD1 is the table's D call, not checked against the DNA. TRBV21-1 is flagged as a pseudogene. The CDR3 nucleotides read TGTGCCAGCCGTAGGACAGAGGGCGGCTACGAGCAGTACTTC. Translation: CASRRTEGGYEQYF.